The text below deals with one T cell receptor (beta chain). The sample belongs to a study of blood T cell repertoires in COVID-19. Study summary: Acute-phase and convalescent COVID-19 samples originated in the United States, Italy and Spain. T cells, B-cell-depleted T cells, or PBMCs provided the cDNA or gDNA that served as material.

CDR1 is MNHEY, CDR2 SMNVEV, per germline (reference sequence). The V gene lost 4 bases and the J gene lost 8 bases, with 10 bases spanning the gap. CDR3 length: 12 residues. In the study's own analysis: Estimation of nucleated cell counts was performed using reference gene primer amplification. Data came from immunoSEQ multiplex PCR; TCRdb stores just in-frame clones and leaves some out. V and J calls plus clone size are reproduced from that table; the DNA served to infer D and trimming. The sample lists some 170,000 clones, 82% occurring once. Material for sequencing was peripheral blood. The sequence derives from a woman between 65 and 79 years old with acute or convalescent COVID-19. This sequence joins TRBV27 and TRBJ2-3; possible D gene TRBD2, 6 bases. In DNA form, the CDR3 reads TGTGCCAGCAGTTGGCGGGAAGGTACGCAGTATTTT. It codes for CASSWREGTQYF.